One sample yielded the 31 T cell receptor beta chains listed below, sequenced in a study of Graves' ophthalmopathy and Graves' hyperthyroidism. RNA transcripts yielded amplified TCR beta CDR3 regions. HTBI-primed RT-PCR formed the first round, and a multiplex PCR formed the second. TCRdb re-derived calls from the multiplex PCR reads in MiXCR, one entry per CDR3 protein. The data hold some 750,000 distinct CDR3 sequences, with 40% observed a single time. What was sequenced was peripheral blood. The source of these receptors is an adult man with Graves' ophthalmopathy.

Regarding this clonotype: This CDR3 is missing its conserved last phenylalanine or tryptophan, likely due to a read error. The chain combines TRBV2 with TRBJ2-7; D gene ambiguous. In germline, CDR1 is SNHLY, CDR2 FYNNEI. Trimming cost V 6 bases and J 6 bases, with 12 bases left between them. The CDR3 is 12 residues long. Here the CDR3 DNA reads TGTGCCAGCAGCCGCCCGGTTGGCGAGCAGTACCTC. Protein sequence: CASSRPVGEQYL.

Many counts were recorded for this clonotype. This chain links TRBV29-1 with TRBJ1-1; D unclear. CDR1 is SQVTM, CDR2 ANQGSEA, per germline. CDR3 length: 10 residues. The CDR3, as DNA: TGCAGTGGCATGGGCCCTGAAGCTTTCTTT. Its protein is CSGMGPEAFF.

The CDR3 DNA follows: TGTGCCAGCAGTTACAGGATAGGGGCGTCACAAGAGACCCAGTACTTC. It is translated as CASSYRIGASQETQYF. V is TRBV6-5 and J is TRBJ2-5; tentative D call: TRBD1 (5 bases). Trimming stripped 2 bases from V and 2 bases from J, with 15 bases between. The V gene's germline CDR1 is MNHEY and CDR2 SVGAGI. This CDR3 has 16 amino acids.

V usage is TRBV20-1 and J usage is TRBJ1-2; tentatively, D is TRBD1 (5 bases). The V and J ends lost 0 bases and 4 bases respectively, with 9 bases between them. The CDR3 runs 13 residues. CDR1 is DFQATT and CDR2 is SNEGSKA in the germline V gene (reference sequence). CDR3 loop: CSARDGGVYGYTF. CDR3 in DNA: TGCAGTGCTAGAGATGGGGGGGTCTATGGCTACACCTTC.

The gene calls are TRBV25-1 and TRBJ1-2, with TRBD1 matching 9 bases. The CDR3 is 15 amino acids. Germline CDR1 MGHDK, CDR2 SYGVNS. J was trimmed by 7 bases and V by 4 bases; bases with no gene match: 10. CDR3: CASSASETGGVGYTF. In DNA, the CDR3 is TGTGCCAGCAGTGCTAGTGAGACAGGGGGAGTTGGCTACACCTTC.

V usage is TRBV2 and J usage is TRBJ2-7; no reliable D call. Trimming took off 5 bases at V and 0 bases at J, with 14 bases between the two ends. Looked up from germline, CDR1 is SNHLY and CDR2 is FYNNEI. The CDR3 is 15 amino acids. The CDR3 here is CASSLFRTSSYEQYF. CDR3 nucleotides: TGTGCCAGCAGTCTGTTCCGCACAAGCTCCTACGAGCAGTACTTC.

The gene calls are TRBV19 and TRBJ1-5; D unclear. Trimming shortened V by 5 bases and J by 0 bases, and 11 bases separated the two germline ends. In germline, CDR1 is LNHDA, CDR2 SQIVND (reference sequence). This CDR3 contains 15 residues. CDR3 sequence (DNA): TGTGCCAGTAGTGAAGTGGGGAATAGCAATCAGCCCCAGCATTTT. Amino acid sequence: CASSEVGNSNQPQHF.

The chain is built from TRBV25-1 and TRBJ2-6; D gene uncertain. Germline values: CDR1 MGHDK, CDR2 SYGVNS. Trimming removed 4 bases from V and 0 bases from J, with 22 bases in between. The CDR3 length is 20 residues. For the CDR3, the DNA is TGTGCCAGCAGTGCTAGAGTCTCGTGGGAACCGTACTCTGGGGCCAACGTCCTGACTTTC. Translation: CASSARVSWEPYSGANVLTF.

The V and J genes are TRBV19 and TRBJ2-2, with unresolved D. CDR1 is LNHDA and CDR2 is SQIVND in the germline V gene (reference sequence). The CDR3 is 9 residues long. V dropped 8 bases and J dropped 9 bases, with 4 bases sitting between them. CDR3 in amino acids: CASSRELFF. For the CDR3, the DNA is TGTGCCAGTTCTCGGGAGCTGTTTTTT.

This clonotype came up many times. This sequence joins TRBV20-1 and TRBJ1-5, with 10 bases identical to TRBD1. The V gene end was trimmed by 7 bases and the J gene end by 0 bases; junction bases not matched to a gene: 6. The length of the CDR3 is 15 residues. Germline V gene sequence: CDR1 DFQATT, CDR2 SNEGSKA (reference sequence). The CDR3, as DNA: TGCAGTGAGGGACAGGGGATTGATAGCAATCAGCCCCAGCATTTT. Translating gives CSEGQGIDSNQPQHF.

About this clonotype: A much bigger clone sits one base away, suggesting this may be a read error. The J gene is TRBJ2-3, the V gene TRBV29-1; D not certain. This CDR3 is 11 amino acids long. Germline CDR1 reads SQVTM; CDR2 reads ANQGSEA. Trimming pared 6 bases from V and 6 bases from J, leaving 10 bases between. The CDR3 nucleotides read TGCAGCGTGGGCTGGGCGGATACGCAGTATTTT. Protein: CSVGWADTQYF.

As for this clonotype: This may be a read error, as it is one base from a much larger clone. The chain joins TRBV7-2 to TRBJ2-7, with D possibly matching TRBD1 (6 bases). CDR1 and CDR2 from the germline V gene are SGHTA and FQGNSA. CDR3 length: 13 amino acids. V was pared by 6 bases and J by 2 bases, with 11 bases between. The DNA of the CDR3 is TGTGCCAGCAGGGGGTCAGGGGCCTACGAGCAGTACTTC. As protein: CASRGSGAYEQYF.

This chain connects TRBV12-3 or TRBV12-4 to TRBJ2-2, with D perhaps given as TRBD1 or TRBD2 (6 bases each). The CDR3 has 17 residues. Trimming shortened V by 6 bases and J by 1 base, and 18 bases separated the two germline ends. CDR3 nucleotide sequence: TGTGCCAGCAGGCCACGAGGGGGGCGCCGGAACACCGGGGAGCTGTTTTTT. Translating gives CASRPRGGRRNTGELFF.

This clonotype was observed many times. The V call is TRBV20-1, the J call TRBJ1-2, with a possible D match to TRBD1 (5 bases). V lost 0 bases, J lost 8 bases, and 13 bases lay in between. Germline lookup yields CDR1 DFQATT and CDR2 SNEGSKA (reference sequence). The CDR3 covers 13 residues. Written as DNA, the CDR3 is TGCAGTGCTAGAGATGTCGGAGGGGACGGCTACACCTTC. Its protein is CSARDVGGDGYTF.

This rearrangement joins TRBV29-1 to TRBJ2-7; D may match TRBD1 or TRBD2 (5 bases each). Trimming shortened V by 5 bases and J by 3 bases, and 14 bases separated the two germline ends. The CDR3 spans 13 residues. CDR1 and CDR2 (germline): SQVTM, ANQGSEA. The CDR3 loop is CSVTLGVGYEQYF. CDR3 nucleotide sequence: TGCAGCGTTACGTTGGGGGTTGGCTACGAGCAGTACTTC.

CDR3 in DNA: TGTGCCAGCAGCTCACGACAGTTGAACACTGAAGCTTTCTTT. This translates into CASSSRQLNTEAFF. The rearrangement joins TRBV9 to TRBJ1-1; perhaps TRBD1 as D (5 bases). CDR3 length: 14 residues. CDR1 and CDR2 (germline): SGDLS, YYNGEE. V lost 4 bases to trimming and J lost 0 bases, with 10 bases between them. Drawing the rest from reference TRBV9 and TRBJ1-1, the complete variable domain is DSGVTQTPKHLITATGQRVTLRCSPRSGDLSVYWYQQSLDQGLQFLIQYYNGEERAKGNILERFSAQQFPDLHSELNLSSLELGDSALYFCASSSRQLNTEAFFGQGTRLTVV.

This clonotype was counted only a few times. This chain connects TRBV12-3 or TRBV12-4 to TRBJ1-6; D is uncertain. This CDR3 spans 17 amino acids. Trimming shortened V by 2 bases and J by 0 bases, and 11 bases separated the two germline ends. In DNA, the CDR3 is TGTGCCAGCAGTTTATTTCGTCGGAGCTCCTATAATTCACCCCTCCACTTT. It yields the protein CASSLFRRSSYNSPLHF.

This clonotype came up many times. This rearrangement joins TRBV7-8 to TRBJ2-7; D ambiguous. This CDR3 has 13 amino acids. CDR1 is SGHVS and CDR2 is FQNEAQ in the germline V gene. V lost 0 bases and J lost 3, with 6 bases in between. This chain's CDR3 is CASSLAKRYEQYF. The CDR3 nucleotides read TGTGCCAGCAGCTTAGCTAAGCGCTACGAGCAGTACTTC.

This chain joins TRBV20-1 and TRBJ2-5; D gene uncertain. V was cut by 3 bases and J by 9 bases, with 17 bases left in between. This CDR3 is built from 13 residues. Looked up from germline, CDR1 is DFQATT and CDR2 is SNEGSKA (reference sequence). The CDR3 is CSASWQANQPQYF. The CDR3 DNA sequence: TGCAGTGCTAGTTGGCAGGCGAATCAGCCCCAGTACTTC.

The chain recombines TRBV29-1 with TRBJ1-3; TRBD1 might be the D (6 bases). Germline CDR1 reads SQVTM; CDR2 reads ANQGSEA. The ends were cut back, 8 bases at V and 0 bases at J, with 23 bases in the middle. CDR3 length: 17 amino acids. CDR3 in amino acids: CSLLGGRGLRSGNTIYF. CDR3 nucleotides: TGCAGCCTCCTTGGGGGACGGGGGCTCCGCTCTGGAAACACCATATATTTT. The entire variable domain, with the rest obtained from reference TRBV29-1 and TRBJ1-3, is as follows: SAVISQKPSRDICQRGTSLTIQCQVDSQVTMMFWYRQQPGQSLTLIATANQGSEATYESGFVIDKFPISRPNLTFSTLTVSNMSPEDSSIYLCSLLGGRGLRSGNTIYFGEGSWLTVV.

This chain joins TRBV15 and TRBJ2-7, with D perhaps TRBD2 (6 bases). Looked up from germline, CDR1 is LNHNV and CDR2 is YYDKDF (reference sequence). The length of the CDR3 is 15 residues. V lost 0 bases and J 3 bases, leaving 12 bases between the germline ends. Here the CDR3 reads CATSRDSAGFYEQYF. The CDR3 nucleotides read TGTGCCACCAGCAGAGATTCGGCGGGATTCTACGAGCAGTACTTC.

This clonotype was seen ten or more times. This chain uses TRBV10-3 with TRBJ1-1, with 11 positions matching TRBD1. After removal of 7 bases from V and 6 bases from J, the junction contained 7 bases not matched to a gene. The germline V gene has CDR1 ENHRY and CDR2 SYGVKD. The CDR3 extends over 14 amino acids. Written as DNA, the CDR3 is TGTGCCATCACCTGGACAGGGGGCGACTCTGAAGCTTTCTTT. Amino acid sequence: CAITWTGGDSEAFF.

The chain uses TRBV2 and TRBJ1-1; D is undetermined. V lost 4 bases, J lost 1 base, and 13 bases lay in between. Per the germline V gene, CDR1 is SNHLY and CDR2 is FYNNEI. This CDR3 spans 15 amino acids. For the CDR3, the DNA is TGTGCCAGCAGTGGATCGACAAACTCGAACACTGAAGCTTTCTTT. Translation gives CASSGSTNSNTEAFF.

The chain combines TRBV6-4 with TRBJ2-5, with 7 nucleotides matching TRBD1. Trimming took 3 bases from V and 0 from J; bases not matched to a gene: 7. The germline V gene encodes CDR1 MRHNA and CDR2 SNTAGT. The CDR3 runs to 16 residues. CDR3 sequence reads: CASSDRRGGYQETQYF. CDR3 DNA: TGTGCCAGCAGTGATCGGAGAGGGGGCTACCAAGAGACCCAGTACTTC.

The chain couples TRBV2 to TRBJ1-4; D gene ambiguous. With 5 bases removed from V and 8 bases from J, the gap between germline ends came to 15 bases. CDR1 is SNHLY, CDR2 FYNNEI, per germline. The CDR3 totals 14 residues. The CDR3 bases are TGTGCCAGCAGTTTAACAATCGAGAGGGAAAAACTGTTTTTT. Its protein is CASSLTIEREKLFF.

There are a few counts of this clonotype. CDR3 in DNA: TGTGCCAGCAGATCCCACCACTTCGAGGACTATGGCTACACCTTC. Translated, it gives CASRSHHFEDYGYTF. The chain employs TRBV10-3 and TRBJ1-2; D ambiguous. There are 15 residues in the CDR3. Germline-derived CDR1 and CDR2 are ENHRY and SYGVKD. Trimming pared 10 bases from V and 3 bases from J, leaving 21 bases between.

The rearrangement links TRBV15 to TRBJ2-1, with 7 bases lining up with TRBD1. V dropped 5 bases and J dropped 3; count of bases not matched to a gene: 4. The germline V gene encodes CDR1 LNHNV and CDR2 YYDKDF (reference sequence). This CDR3 contains 14 residues. CDR3 in DNA: TGTGCCACCAGCCTGACAGGGAACTACAATGAGCAGTTCTTC. The encoded protein is CATSLTGNYNEQFF.

This clonotype was detected many times. The chain uses TRBV15 and TRBJ2-2; the match to TRBD1 covers 9 bases. The CDR3 runs to 16 residues. Germline trimming cut 5 bases from V and 5 bases from J; bases unmatched to any gene: 9. Germline-derived CDR1 and CDR2 are LNHNV and YYDKDF (reference sequence). The CDR3 nucleotides are TGTGCCACCAGCCACCCCCGGACAGGGGTTACCGGGGAGCTGTTTTTT. Protein sequence: CATSHPRTGVTGELFF.

At least ten counts were recorded for this clonotype. The chain uses TRBV10-3 and TRBJ1-5; a weak D match, TRBD1 (5 bases). Per the germline V gene, CDR1 is ENHRY and CDR2 is SYGVKD. Trimming pared 10 bases from V and 1 base from J, leaving 17 bases between. The CDR3 is 15 residues long. This chain's CDR3 is CATRYEDSSNQPQHF. The CDR3 bases are TGTGCCACCCGATACGAAGACAGCAGCAATCAGCCCCAGCATTTT.

This clonotype was recorded at least ten times. This chain uses TRBV7-9 with TRBJ2-7, with 8 bases fitting TRBD2. Trimming removed 1 base from V and 4 bases from J; junction bases left unmatched: 12. The CDR3 totals 17 residues. Germline V gene sequence: CDR1 SEHNR, CDR2 FQNEAQ (reference sequence). The CDR3 DNA is TGTGCCAGCAGCTTAGGCCCTGTCGGGAGGGTGGGGTACGAGCAGTACTTC. Its protein product is CASSLGPVGRVGYEQYF.

The gene calls are TRBV11-2 and TRBJ1-4; weak D call: TRBD1 (6 bases). The length of the CDR3 is 15 residues. V was cut by 4 bases and J by 3 bases, with 12 bases left in between. Germline CDR1 reads SGHAT; CDR2 reads FQNNGV. CDR3 loop: CASSSGQIPNEKLFF. For the CDR3, the DNA is TGTGCCAGCAGCTCCGGACAGATTCCTAATGAAAAACTGTTTTTT. Using reference TRBV11-2 and TRBJ1-4 for the parts outside the CDR3, the full variable domain is EAGVAQSPRYKIIEKRQSVAFWCNPISGHATLYWYQQILGQGPKLLIQFQNNGVVDDSQLPKDRFSAERLKGVDSTLKIQPAKLEDSAVYLCASSSGQIPNEKLFFGSGTQLSVL.